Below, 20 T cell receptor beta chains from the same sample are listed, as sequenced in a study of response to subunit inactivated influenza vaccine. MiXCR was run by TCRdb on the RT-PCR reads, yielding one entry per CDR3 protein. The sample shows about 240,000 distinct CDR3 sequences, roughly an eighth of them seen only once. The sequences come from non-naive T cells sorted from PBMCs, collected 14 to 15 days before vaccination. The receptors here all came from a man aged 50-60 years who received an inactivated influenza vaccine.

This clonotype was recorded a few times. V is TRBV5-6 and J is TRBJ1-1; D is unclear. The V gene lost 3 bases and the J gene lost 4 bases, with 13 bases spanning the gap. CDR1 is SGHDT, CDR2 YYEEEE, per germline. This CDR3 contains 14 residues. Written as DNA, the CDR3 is TGTGCCAGCAGCTGGAGGAAACCAGGCACTGAAGCTTTCTTT. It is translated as CASSWRKPGTEAFF.

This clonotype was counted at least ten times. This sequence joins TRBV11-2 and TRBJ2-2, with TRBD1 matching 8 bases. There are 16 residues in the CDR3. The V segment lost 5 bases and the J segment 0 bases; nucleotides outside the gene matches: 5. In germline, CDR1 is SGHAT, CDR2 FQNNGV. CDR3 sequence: CASSTWTGTNTGELFF. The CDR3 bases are TGTGCCAGCAGCACGTGGACAGGGACGAACACCGGGGAGCTGTTTTTT. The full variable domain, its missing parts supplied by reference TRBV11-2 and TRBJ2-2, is EAGVAQSPRYKIIEKRQSVAFWCNPISGHATLYWYQQILGQGPKLLIQFQNNGVVDDSQLPKDRFSAERLKGVDSTLKIQPAKLEDSAVYLCASSTWTGTNTGELFFGEGSRLTVL.

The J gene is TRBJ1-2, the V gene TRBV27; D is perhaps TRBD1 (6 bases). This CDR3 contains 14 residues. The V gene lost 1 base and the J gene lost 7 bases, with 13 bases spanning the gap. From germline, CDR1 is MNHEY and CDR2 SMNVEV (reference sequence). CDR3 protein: CASSLLGADFGYTF. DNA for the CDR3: TGTGCCAGCAGTTTATTGGGGGCGGATTTTGGCTACACCTTC.

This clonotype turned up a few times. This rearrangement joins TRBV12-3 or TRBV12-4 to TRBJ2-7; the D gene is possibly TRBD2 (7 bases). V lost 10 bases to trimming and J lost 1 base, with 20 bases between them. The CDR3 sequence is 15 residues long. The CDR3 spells CATSSGLGGSYEQYF. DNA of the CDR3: TGTGCCACCTCCTCCGGACTAGGGGGTTCCTACGAGCAGTACTTC.

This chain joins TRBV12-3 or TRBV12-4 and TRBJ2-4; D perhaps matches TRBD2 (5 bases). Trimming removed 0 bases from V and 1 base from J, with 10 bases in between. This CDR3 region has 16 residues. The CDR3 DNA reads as TGTGCCAGCAGTTTAGCCGGCAGAGGGGCCAAAAACATTCAGTACTTC. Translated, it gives CASSLAGRGAKNIQYF.

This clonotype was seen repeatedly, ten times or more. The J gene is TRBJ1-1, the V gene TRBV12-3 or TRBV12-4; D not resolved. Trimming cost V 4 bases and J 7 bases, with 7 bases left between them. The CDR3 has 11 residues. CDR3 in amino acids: CASSYGGEAFF. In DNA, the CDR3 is TGTGCCAGCAGTTACGGCGGTGAAGCTTTCTTT.

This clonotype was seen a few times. CDR3 DNA sequence: TGTGCCAGCAGTTTATTCGTTTTCGGGGAGGGCACTGAAGCTTTCTTT. This gives the protein CASSLFVFGEGTEAFF. This chain links TRBV28 with TRBJ1-1; no definite D call. The CDR3 is made up of 16 amino acids. Trimming stripped 1 base from V and 4 bases from J, with 16 bases between. Germline values: CDR1 MDHEN, CDR2 SYDVKM. Together with reference TRBV28 and TRBJ1-1, the CDR3 gives the full variable domain: DVKVTQSSRYLVKRTGEKVFLECVQDMDHENMFWYRQDPGLGLRLIYFSYDVKMKEKGDIPEGYSVSREKKERFSLILESASTNQTSMYLCASSLFVFGEGTEAFFGQGTRLTVV.

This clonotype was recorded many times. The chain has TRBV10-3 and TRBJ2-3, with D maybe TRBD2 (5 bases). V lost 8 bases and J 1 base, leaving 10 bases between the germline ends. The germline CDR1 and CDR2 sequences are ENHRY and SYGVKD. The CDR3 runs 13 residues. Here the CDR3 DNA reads TGTGCCATCGCGTCGAGGGGCACAGATACGCAGTATTTT. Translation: CAIASRGTDTQYF.

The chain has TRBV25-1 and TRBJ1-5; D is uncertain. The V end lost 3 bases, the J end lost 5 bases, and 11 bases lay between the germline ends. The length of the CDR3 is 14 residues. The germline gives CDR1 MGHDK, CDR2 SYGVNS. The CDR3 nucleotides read TGTGCCAGCAGTGACCCCTGGGCGGATCAGCCCCAGCATTTT. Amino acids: CASSDPWADQPQHF.

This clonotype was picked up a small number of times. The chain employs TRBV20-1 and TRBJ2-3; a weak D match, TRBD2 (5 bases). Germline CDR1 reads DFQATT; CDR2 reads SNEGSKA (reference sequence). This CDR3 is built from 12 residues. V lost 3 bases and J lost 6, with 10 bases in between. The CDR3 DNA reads TGCAGTGCTAGTCCGGACTCGGATACGCAGTATTTT. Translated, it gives CSASPDSDTQYF.

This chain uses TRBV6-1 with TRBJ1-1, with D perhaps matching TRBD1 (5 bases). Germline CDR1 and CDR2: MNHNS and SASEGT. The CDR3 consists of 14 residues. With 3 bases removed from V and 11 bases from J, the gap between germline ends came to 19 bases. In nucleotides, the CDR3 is TGTGCCAGCAGTGAGATGGCAGGGTGGGGCTGCGCTTTCTTT. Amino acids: CASSEMAGWGCAFF.

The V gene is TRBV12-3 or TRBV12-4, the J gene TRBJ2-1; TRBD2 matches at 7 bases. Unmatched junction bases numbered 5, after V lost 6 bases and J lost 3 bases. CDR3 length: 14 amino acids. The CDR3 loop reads CASRVAGSYNEQFF. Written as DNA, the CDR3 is TGTGCCAGCAGGGTAGCGGGCAGCTACAATGAGCAGTTCTTC.

CDR3 sequence (DNA): TGTGCCACCCGGTCCCAGGAGGGGGGACCAGGCGAGCAGTACTTC. This encodes CATRSQEGGPGEQYF. This chain links TRBV19 with TRBJ2-7; either TRBD1 or TRBD2 may fit D (6 bases each). The CDR3 is made up of 15 amino acids. Trimming removed 10 bases at V and 6 bases at J, with 25 bases between. The germline CDR1 and CDR2 sequences are LNHDA and SQIVND (reference sequence).

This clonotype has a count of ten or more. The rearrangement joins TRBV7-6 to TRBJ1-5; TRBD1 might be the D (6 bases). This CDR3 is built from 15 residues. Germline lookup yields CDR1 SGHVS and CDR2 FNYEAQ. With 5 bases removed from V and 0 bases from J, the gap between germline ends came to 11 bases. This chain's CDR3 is CASSRTANSNQPQHF. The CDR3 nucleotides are TGTGCCAGCAGCCGGACAGCAAATAGCAATCAGCCCCAGCATTTT.

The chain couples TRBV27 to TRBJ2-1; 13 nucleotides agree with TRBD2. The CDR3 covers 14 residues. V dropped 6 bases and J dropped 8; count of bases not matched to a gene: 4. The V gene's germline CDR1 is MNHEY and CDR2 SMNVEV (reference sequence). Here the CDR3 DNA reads TGTGCCAGCAGCCTACTAGCGGGAGGGGATGAGCAGTTCTTC. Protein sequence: CASSLLAGGDEQFF.

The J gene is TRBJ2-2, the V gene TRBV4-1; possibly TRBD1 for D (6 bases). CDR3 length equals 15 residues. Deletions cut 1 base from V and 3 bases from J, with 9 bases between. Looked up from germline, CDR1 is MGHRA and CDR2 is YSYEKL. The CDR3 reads CASSQVTGYTGELFF. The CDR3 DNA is TGCGCCAGCAGCCAAGTAACAGGGTACACCGGGGAGCTGTTTTTT.

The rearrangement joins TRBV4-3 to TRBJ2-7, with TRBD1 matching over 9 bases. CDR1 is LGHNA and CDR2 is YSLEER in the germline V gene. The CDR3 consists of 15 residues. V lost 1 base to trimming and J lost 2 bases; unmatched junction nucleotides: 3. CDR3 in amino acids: CASSQGYRGPYEQYF. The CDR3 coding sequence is TGCGCCAGCAGCCAAGGTTACAGGGGGCCCTACGAGCAGTACTTC.

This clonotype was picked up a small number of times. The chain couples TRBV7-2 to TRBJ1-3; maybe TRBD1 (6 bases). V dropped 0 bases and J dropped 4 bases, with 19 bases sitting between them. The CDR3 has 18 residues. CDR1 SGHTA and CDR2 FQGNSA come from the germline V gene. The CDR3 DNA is TGTGCCAGCAGCTTAGCACCCTGGGACAAAGGTCTCGGAAACACCATATATTTT. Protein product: CASSLAPWDKGLGNTIYF.

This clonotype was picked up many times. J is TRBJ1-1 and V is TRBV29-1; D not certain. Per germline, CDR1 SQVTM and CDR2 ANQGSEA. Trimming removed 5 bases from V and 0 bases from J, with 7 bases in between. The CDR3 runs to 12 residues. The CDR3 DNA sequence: TGCAGCGTTAAACGGATGAACACTGAAGCTTTCTTT. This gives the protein CSVKRMNTEAFF.

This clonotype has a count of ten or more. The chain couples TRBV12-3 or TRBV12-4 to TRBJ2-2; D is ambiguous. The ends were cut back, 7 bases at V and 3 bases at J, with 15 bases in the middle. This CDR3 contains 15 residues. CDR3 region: CASIGTWADTGELFF. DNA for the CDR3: TGTGCCAGCATCGGCACATGGGCCGACACCGGGGAGCTGTTTTTT.